What follows describes a single TCR beta chain. Random hexamers served to reverse transcribe roughly 0.45 to 1 ug RNA. TCRdb redid the calling of the immunoSEQ multiplex PCR reads with MiXCR, one entry per CDR3 protein. The sample records 45,000 to 60,000 distinct CDR3 sequences, more than 85% being singletons. This record comes from a study of CD8 T cells in Susac syndrome. The CDR3 loop spans 14 amino acids. V trimming: 4 bases; J trimming: 4 bases; junction bases outside the gene matches: 1. The germline gives CDR1 MGHRA, CDR2 YSYEKL. This receptor was identified in a human donor in good health. The sample taken for sequencing was CD8+ T cells from PBMCs. The chain is built from TRBV4-1 and TRBJ2-2; 9 bases line up with TRBD1. The DNA of the CDR3 is TGCGCCAGCAGCCGGACAGGGGTCACCGGGGAGCTGTTTTTT. It translates to CASSRTGVTGELFF.